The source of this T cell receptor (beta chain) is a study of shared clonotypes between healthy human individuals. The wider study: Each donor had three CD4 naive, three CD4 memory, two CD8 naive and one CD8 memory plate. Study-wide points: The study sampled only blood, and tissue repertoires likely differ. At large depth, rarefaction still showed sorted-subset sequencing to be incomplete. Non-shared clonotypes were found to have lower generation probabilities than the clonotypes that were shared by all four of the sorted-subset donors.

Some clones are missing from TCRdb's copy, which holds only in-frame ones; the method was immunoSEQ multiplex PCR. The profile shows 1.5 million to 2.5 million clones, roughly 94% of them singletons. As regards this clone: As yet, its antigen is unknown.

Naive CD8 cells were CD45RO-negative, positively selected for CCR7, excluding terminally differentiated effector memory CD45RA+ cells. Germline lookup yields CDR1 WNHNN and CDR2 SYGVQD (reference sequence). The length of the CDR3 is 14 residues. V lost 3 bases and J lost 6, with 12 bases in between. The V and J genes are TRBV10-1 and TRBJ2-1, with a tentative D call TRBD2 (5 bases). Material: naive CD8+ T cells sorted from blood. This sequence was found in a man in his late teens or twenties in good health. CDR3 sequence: CASSDAPSFNEQFF. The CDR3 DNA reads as TGCGCCAGCAGTGATGCGCCTAGCTTCAATGAGCAGTTCTTC.